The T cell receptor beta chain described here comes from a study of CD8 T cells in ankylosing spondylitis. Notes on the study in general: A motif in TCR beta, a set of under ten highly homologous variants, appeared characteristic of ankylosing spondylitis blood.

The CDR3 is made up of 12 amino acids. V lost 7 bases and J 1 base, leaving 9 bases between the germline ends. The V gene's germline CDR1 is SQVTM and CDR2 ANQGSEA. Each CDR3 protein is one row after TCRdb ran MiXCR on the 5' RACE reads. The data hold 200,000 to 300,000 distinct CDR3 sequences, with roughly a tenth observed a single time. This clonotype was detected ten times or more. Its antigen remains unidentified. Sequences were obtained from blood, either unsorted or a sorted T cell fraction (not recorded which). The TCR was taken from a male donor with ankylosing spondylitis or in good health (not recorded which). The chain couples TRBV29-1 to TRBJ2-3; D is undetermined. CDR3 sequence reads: CSAGEGTDTQYF. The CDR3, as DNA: TGCAGCGCCGGCGAGGGCACAGATACGCAGTATTTT.